This TCR beta chain was recorded in a study of blood T cell repertoires in COVID-19. Grouping used clinical history reported by participants in a survey and questionnaire. V was cut by 3 bases and J by 7 bases, with 10 bases left in between. Germline V gene data show CDR1 as LNHDA and CDR2 as SQIVND (reference sequence). This CDR3 region has 13 residues. About this clone itself: The same CDR3 arises from other DNA sequences in this sample as well.

TCRdb's table, derived via immunoSEQ multiplex PCR, lists solely in-frame clones and lacks some. The sample lists approximately 200,000 clones, 75% to 90% seen once, with approximately 18% in the top ten. The chain has TRBV19 and TRBJ2-1; perhaps TRBD1 as D (6 bases). The sequence was obtained from a man aged 35-49 years who had recovered from COVID-19. The sample taken for sequencing was PBMCs or T cells enriched from blood (not recorded which). CDR3 sequence: CASSISRGNEQFF. The CDR3 region has the DNA TGTGCCAGTAGTATTTCTAGGGGGAATGAGCAGTTCTTC.